This section outlines one T cell receptor beta chain sequence together with its context. It lacks a known antigen. Base qualities are not provided; no much larger clone lies one nucleotide away. These data originate in a study of Graves' ophthalmopathy and Graves' hyperthyroidism (dated by TCRdb to between 2018 and 2020). For context, the study as a whole: Peripheral blood was collected at initial diagnosis, before any treatment. The study used signatures of the TCR beta repertoire to tell Graves' ophthalmopathy apart from Graves' hyperthyroidism and to predict which patients would progress to ophthalmopathy. In total, 135 blood samples were TCR-sequenced: 40 to 45 ophthalmopathy, some 75 hyperthyroidism and some 17 hyperthyroidism-to-ophthalmopathy patients. To explore V-J signatures distinguishing ophthalmopathy from hyperthyroidism, a discovery set of about a hundred patients (roughly 45 ophthalmopathy, about 57 stable hyperthyroidism) was enrolled. An independent validation cohort was composed of 18 to 20 hyperthyroidism patients and more than 15 patients who later progressed from hyperthyroidism to ophthalmopathy. In five or six hyperthyroidism patients, the T-cell repertoires found in thyroid tissue were compared with those found in blood. Following sampling, methimazole starting at 30 mg daily was administered to hyperthyroidism patients, and high-dose intravenous methylprednisolone was administered to ophthalmopathy patients.

Reading from cysteine to phenylalanine, the CDR3 counts 16 amino acids. The CDR3 DNA has 48 bases and is translated from base 1. V was cut back by 4 bases and J by 1 base, leaving a gap of 16 bases between them. The ophthalmopathy patients had moderately to severely active disease, with a Clinical Activity Score of 3 or higher, a NOSPECS grade of 4 or higher, and a disease duration of less than 3 months. Anyone with other autoimmune diseases, uncontrolled infections, pregnancy or lactation was excluded from the study. Clinical symptoms, serum thyroxine, TRAb, thyroid ultrasound and orbital computed tomography formed the basis of the diagnosis. PBMCs were isolated from 10 ml of fresh peripheral blood by Ficoll-Paque density gradient centrifugation. Total RNA was extracted with Trizol reagent and quality-checked on an Agilent 2100 Bioanalyzer. TCR beta CDR3 regions were amplified from RNA transcripts for repertoire sequencing. HTBI primers and the Qiagen OneStep RT-PCR kit were used in a first-round RT-PCR, which was followed by a second-round multiplex PCR, size selection and purification. Libraries were sequenced on an Illumina HiSeq2000 using paired-end 100 bp reads. The original methods were these. Reads were processed with SOAPnuke, discarding reads with adapters, uncalled bases, mean Phred below 15, or no exact constant-primer or identifier match. COPE v1.2.5 was used to merge high-quality paired reads. Clonotypes were defined as unique nucleotide sequences and were aligned to IMGT TRB V, D and J references using MiTCR v1.1. Only V-J combinations with frequency above 0.0001 were analysed, covering around 99% of repertoires. For each V-J combination, a TCR clonal expansion and chaos score was defined as the ratio of F50 clonal expansion to chaos observed in the TCRdist matrix. Welch's t-statistics and random forest were used to reduce features to 10 to 15 V-J combinations, which were fed into a naive Bayes classifier. Thyroid-blood repertoire similarity was quantified with the Morisita-Horn index. TCRdb reworked the public reads: Q25 trimming with fastp, MiXCR clone assembly, productive beta chains retained. Each entry is one CDR3 protein sequence, shown with its most common DNA and genes. In this record, the V and J calls reflect TCRdb's handling and not the investigators' own analysis. Present in this sample are some 750,000 distinct CDR3 sequences, roughly 40% of which were seen just once. The top ten constitute around 40% of the sample.

What the work shows at the level of the full study, not this receptor alone: In validation, the model predicted ophthalmopathy progression with about 70% sensitivity and around 72% specificity; eleven to twelve predicted patients were CT-confirmed with GO in a median of 6.5 months. In cross-validation, the 13-signature model distinguished ophthalmopathy from stable hyperthyroidism with less than 90% sensitivity and roughly 84% specificity, while in the test set the corresponding values were about 80% and 75%. Most expanded thyroid clonotypes with frequency above 0.001 were also detected in blood, suggesting blood repertoires may reflect the thyroid immune response. No statistical method was used to set the sample size in advance, and the investigators knew which group each participant was assigned to.

The chain is made from TRBV12-3 or TRBV12-4 and TRBJ1-2; tentative D gene TRBD1, with 5 bases matching. The clonotype was recovered from an adult man with Graves' ophthalmopathy. Sequenced material: peripheral blood. The sequence in DNA is TGTGCCAGCAGTTCCCAAAGTCGGGGGAATAACTATGGCTACACCTTC. Translation gives CASSSQSRGNNYGYTF.